This T cell receptor beta chain was captured in a study of blood T cell repertoires in COVID-19. Study at large: Some COVID-19 samples were acute and others convalescent; all came from the United States, Italy and Spain. Sources were T cells, B-cell-depleted T cells, or PBMCs; the material itself was cDNA or gDNA.

The sample holds a few counts of this clone. Authors' methods: Estimated nucleated cell counts came from reference gene primer amplification. TCRdb's table, derived via immunoSEQ multiplex PCR, lists solely in-frame clones and lacks some. For V, J and clone size, that table is used; D and trimming come from the DNA. In the table there are about 63,000 clones, roughly 85% of which are singletons. Germline loops: CDR1 GTSNPN, CDR2 SVGIG (reference sequence). Trimming stripped 8 bases from V and 0 bases from J, with 8 bases between. The CDR3 totals 12 residues. The J gene is TRBJ1-3, the V gene TRBV30, with a tentative D call TRBD1 (5 bases). Sequencing was carried out using peripheral blood. This sequence was found in a human donor in a cohort sampled during active COVID-19. The CDR3, as DNA: TGTGCCCTCGACAGCTCTGGAAACACCATATATTTT. Residues: CALDSSGNTIYF.